These 9 T cell receptor beta chains were sequenced from one sample in a study of metastatic and nonmetastatic thyroid tumors. Nobody among the patients had been given any treatment before thyroid surgery. Through MiXCR, TCRdb re-clonotyped the PCR reads. This table holds tens of thousands of clones, approximately 20% found once. Sequenced: blood. All receptors derive from a female donor with papillary thyroid cancer or a benign thyroid nodule (not recorded which). Some clones in this sample may be carry-over from other donors' samples.

The V call is TRBV10-3, the J call TRBJ2-3, with TRBD2 as a possible D gene (6 bases). The CDR3 has 15 amino acids. Germline V lookup: CDR1 ENHRY, CDR2 SYGVKD. The CDR3: CDSQGTRGRTDTQYF. The CDR3 DNA is TGTGACAGCCAGGGTACTAGAGGGAGGACAGATACGCAGTATTTT.

Many counts were recorded for this clone. Other DNA variants within this sample encode the same CDR3. The rearrangement uses TRBV5-1 and TRBJ2-7; D is perhaps TRBD1 (6 bases). CDR1 is SGHRS and CDR2 is YFSETQ in the germline V gene. V shed 4 bases and J shed 4 bases, with 15 bases lying between them. CDR3 length: 14 residues. The CDR3 loop reads CASSPTGTTYEQYF. The CDR3, as DNA: TGCGCCAGCAGCCCCACCGGGACAACTTACGAGCAGTACTTC. Drawing the rest from reference TRBV5-1 and TRBJ2-7, the complete variable domain is KAGVTQTPRYLIKTRGQQVTLSCSPISGHRSVSWYQQTPGQGLQFLFEYFSETQRNKGNFPGRFSGRQFSNSRSEMNVSTLELGDSALYLCASSPTGTTYEQYFGPGTRLTVT.

Concerning this clone itself: The junction and the germline gene differ at one end; a read error may be behind it. The CDR3 DNA follows: TGTGCGAGCACTGAGGGAAACACCATATATTTT. Protein sequence: CASTEGNTIYF. The rearrangement links TRBV5-5 to TRBJ1-3, with D hard to call. The CDR3 length is 11 residues. Germline V gene sequence: CDR1 SGHKS, CDR2 YYEKEE (reference sequence). Variable domain in full (rest from reference TRBV5-5 and TRBJ1-3): DAGVTQSPTHLIKTRGQQVTLRCSPISGHKSVSWYQQVLGQGPQFIFQYYEKEERGRGNFPDRFSARQFPNYSSELNVNALLLGDSALYLCASTEGNTIYFGEGSWLTVV.

This clone was picked up many times. The rearrangement links TRBV4-2 to TRBJ2-3, with D hard to call. Trimming cost V 2 bases and J 6 bases, with 15 bases left between them. The CDR3 contains 15 residues. Looked up from germline, CDR1 is LGHNA and CDR2 is YNFKEQ. Here the CDR3 reads CASSQREEGWDTQYF. The CDR3 DNA sequence: TGTGCCAGCAGCCAAAGAGAAGAAGGATGGGATACGCAGTATTTT.

The rearrangement joins TRBV11-2 to TRBJ2-1; TRBD2 matches at 9 bases. Germline trimming cut 6 bases from V and 9 bases from J; bases unmatched to any gene: 12. CDR3 length: 15 residues. The germline V gene encodes CDR1 SGHAT and CDR2 FQNNGV. CDR3 in DNA: TGTGCCAGCAGTAATATAGCGGGGGACCCGACTGAGCAGTTCTTC. It encodes CASSNIAGDPTEQFF.

This clone was detected many times. The CDR3 DNA reads as TGTGCCAGCAGTTCGGGACAGGGAATGTGGAATCAGCCCCAGCATTTT. This codes for CASSSGQGMWNQPQHF. V and J are TRBV28 and TRBJ1-5; the match to TRBD1 covers 9 bases. Germline loops: CDR1 MDHEN, CDR2 SYDVKM. The CDR3 has 16 residues. V shed 4 bases, J shed 4 bases, and the junction held 8 bases outside the gene matches.

This clone has just one count. The chain couples TRBV11-2 to TRBJ2-1; 13 bases are a match to TRBD2. The V and J ends lost 1 base and 15 bases, in that order; junction bases with no gene match: 15. CDR1 is SGHAT and CDR2 is FQNNGV in the germline V gene. The length of the CDR3 is 17 residues. The CDR3 coding sequence is TGTGCCAGCAGCTTAGGTAAACGCGGACTAGCGGGAGTATCACCGTTCTTC. It codes for CASSLGKRGLAGVSPFF. The full variable domain, rest sourced from reference TRBV11-2 and TRBJ2-1, is EAGVAQSPRYKIIEKRQSVAFWCNPISGHATLYWYQQILGQGPKLLIQFQNNGVVDDSQLPKDRFSAERLKGVDSTLKIQPAKLEDSAVYLCASSLGKRGLAGVSPFFGPGTRLTVL.

This clone was seen only a few times. A much more abundant neighbour one base away suggests this may be a read error. This sample includes further DNA sequences coding for the same CDR3. The rearrangement joins TRBV29-1 to TRBJ2-1; 7 positions match TRBD2. Germline values: CDR1 SQVTM, CDR2 ANQGSEA. The CDR3 is made up of 14 amino acids. J was trimmed by 4 bases and V by 7 bases; bases with no gene match: 10. The CDR3 reads CSARREQLYNEQFF. The CDR3 DNA is TGCAGCGCGAGGCGGGAGCAGTTATACAATGAGCAGTTCTTC.

CDR3 in amino acids: CASSRHRVGSNQPQHF. DNA of the CDR3: TGTGCCAGCAGTCGTCACAGGGTCGGGAGCAATCAGCCCCAGCATTTT. J is TRBJ1-5 and V is TRBV2; perhaps TRBD1 as D (6 bases). V lost 5 bases and J lost 1, with 15 bases in between. Germline loops: CDR1 SNHLY, CDR2 FYNNEI. This CDR3 has 16 amino acids. Together with reference TRBV2 and TRBJ1-5, the CDR3 gives the full variable domain: EPEVTQTPSHQVTQMGQEVILRCVPISNHLYFYWYRQILGQKVEFLVSFYNNEISEKSEIFDDQFSVERPDGSNFTLKIRSTKLEDSAMYFCASSRHRVGSNQPQHFGDGTRLSIL.